Following are 6 T cell receptor beta chains from one sample sequenced in a study of CD8 T cells in ankylosing spondylitis. TCRdb passed the 5' RACE reads through MiXCR, listing each CDR3 protein once. Of tens of thousands of distinct CDR3 sequences listed, around 30% are singletons. Input material: blood, either unsorted or a sorted T cell fraction (not recorded which). The receptors shown here come from a male donor with ankylosing spondylitis or in good health (not recorded which).

The V and J genes are TRBV5-1 and TRBJ2-2; possible D gene TRBD1, 6 bases. The CDR3 spans 15 residues. The germline CDR1 and CDR2 sequences are SGHRS and YFSETQ. V lost 1 base to trimming and J lost 2 bases, with 9 bases between them. DNA of the CDR3: TGCGCCAGCAGCTTGAGGACAGTAAACACCGGGGAGCTGTTTTTT. This translates into CASSLRTVNTGELFF.

This clonotype has just a few counts. The chain is built from TRBV20-1 and TRBJ2-3; D not resolved. V lost 4 bases, J lost 9 bases, and 11 bases lay in between. CDR1 and CDR2 from the germline V gene are DFQATT and SNEGSKA (reference sequence). This CDR3 has 11 amino acids. Here the CDR3 reads CSAIDPETQYF. The DNA for the CDR3 is TGCAGTGCTATAGATCCGGAGACGCAGTATTTT.

The chain joins TRBV4-2 to TRBJ2-1, with D unclear. Germline V gene sequence: CDR1 LGHNA, CDR2 YNFKEQ. V was shortened by 0 bases and J by 6 bases, with 9 bases between the two germline ends. CDR3 length equals 14 residues. The CDR3 spells CASSQDLFTNEQFF. The CDR3, as DNA: TGTGCCAGCAGCCAAGATCTCTTCACCAATGAGCAGTTCTTC.

A few counts support this clonotype. The rearrangement joins TRBV7-8 to TRBJ1-1; tentative D call: TRBD1 (6 bases). Germline V gene sequence: CDR1 SGHVS, CDR2 FQNEAQ. The V and J ends lost 0 bases and 4 bases respectively, with 15 bases between them. The CDR3 is 16 residues long. The CDR3 bases are TGTGCCAGCAGCTTAGCTGTAGGGGGTGTCGTCACTGAAGCTTTCTTT. Protein: CASSLAVGGVVTEAFF. Drawing the rest from reference TRBV7-8 and TRBJ1-1, the complete variable domain is GAGVSQSPRYKVAKRGQDVALRCDPISGHVSLFWYQQALGQGPEFLTYFQNEAQLDKSGLPSDRFFAERPEGSVSTLKIQRTQQEDSAVYLCASSLAVGGVVTEAFFGQGTRLTVV.

The chain recombines TRBV6-4 with TRBJ1-1, with D unclear. The CDR3 covers 13 residues. Germline assignment: CDR1 MRHNA and CDR2 SNTAGT. The V end was cut by 8 bases, the J end by 3 bases, with 13 bases between. The CDR3 here is CASSVGPDTEAFF. The CDR3 DNA reads TGTGCCAGCTCCGTTGGCCCGGACACTGAAGCTTTCTTT.

There are many counts of this clonotype. The chain recombines TRBV20-1 with TRBJ1-6; weak D call: TRBD1 (6 bases). The CDR3 spans 13 residues. The germline V gene has CDR1 DFQATT and CDR2 SNEGSKA (reference sequence). The V end lost 4 bases, the J end lost 8 bases, and 12 bases lay between the germline ends. The CDR3 here is CSATGAGDSPLHF. CDR3 DNA: TGCAGTGCTACGGGGGCAGGGGATTCACCCCTCCACTTT.